The next 20 T cell receptor beta chains were all read from a single sample in a study of regulatory T cells in long-lasting Graves disease. Library construction for TCR beta used iRepertoire HTBI primers and Arm-PCR of CDR3 regions. TCRdb used MiXCR to reprocess the multiplex PCR reads, holding one entry per CDR3 protein. Of over 450,000 distinct CDR3 sequences in the sample, about 22% were seen once. Noted time point: persistent/refractory GD, antithyroid drugs over 5 years with positive TRAb. Making the TCR library involved RNA that had been extracted from PBMCs. Here the sequenced sample was peripheral blood mononuclear cells (PBMCs), taken when the disease was refractory, from a patient treated with antithyroid drugs. The receptors derive from a female donor with Graves disease.

There are many counts of this clonotype. The chain links TRBV14 to TRBJ2-7; perhaps TRBD2 as D (6 bases). CDR1 and CDR2 (germline): SGHDN, FVKESK. V lost 5 bases and J 2 bases, leaving 10 bases between the germline ends. This CDR3 is built from 13 residues. The CDR3 here is CASSWGGPYEQYF. The CDR3 DNA sequence: TGTGCCAGCAGCTGGGGAGGACCCTACGAGCAGTACTTC.

V is TRBV29-1 and J is TRBJ2-5, with 9 bases that match TRBD2. Germline V gene data show CDR1 as SQVTM and CDR2 as ANQGSEA. The CDR3 contains 15 residues. J was trimmed by 2 bases and V by 5 bases; bases with no gene match: 9. The CDR3 bases are TGCAGCGTTAAGACTAGCGGAACCCGTCAAGAGACCCAGTACTTC. Residues: CSVKTSGTRQETQYF.

The chain combines TRBV5-1 with TRBJ2-2, with D possibly TRBD2 on 5 matching bases. The V and J ends lost 0 bases and 7 bases respectively, with 13 bases between them. Germline V gene data show CDR1 as SGHRS and CDR2 as YFSETQ. CDR3 length equals 15 residues. The CDR3 nucleotides read TGCGCCAGCAGCTTGGACGCCGGGATAGACGGGGAGCTGTTTTTT. As protein: CASSLDAGIDGELFF.

This clonotype was observed at least ten times. The chain links TRBV7-9 to TRBJ2-5; D may be TRBD2 (6 bases). Per germline, CDR1 SEHNR and CDR2 FQNEAQ (reference sequence). V gave up 1 base and J gave up 5 bases, with 11 bases separating them. This CDR3 has 14 residues. The CDR3 DNA reads as TGTGCCAGCAGCTTAGGCGGAGGGGCGGAGACCCAGTACTTC. It yields the protein CASSLGGGAETQYF.

This clonotype came up a few times. The rearrangement links TRBV6-1 to TRBJ2-7; TRBD1 matches 8 bases. The CDR3 has 11 amino acids. The germline V gene encodes CDR1 MNHNS and CDR2 SASEGT. Losses at the gene ends were 11 bases for V and 9 bases for J; bases not matched to a gene: 9. The CDR3 is CAVQGAGGQYF. Here the CDR3 DNA reads TGTGCCGTCCAGGGGGCTGGCGGGCAGTACTTC.

V gene TRBV20-1 combines with J gene TRBJ1-1, with D tentatively TRBD1 (5 bases). There are 15 residues in the CDR3. Germline assignment: CDR1 DFQATT and CDR2 SNEGSKA (reference sequence). Deletions cut 0 bases from V and 3 bases from J, with 14 bases between. CDR3 DNA: TGCAGTGCTAGAGAGTCCCCGGGAGGGGACACTGAAGCTTTCTTT. Encoded protein: CSARESPGGDTEAFF.

This clonotype was recorded a few times. The rearrangement links TRBV9 to TRBJ2-7; TRBD2 matches 7 bases. The ends lost 4 bases at V and 4 bases at J; junction bases unmatched: 11. The CDR3 loop spans 15 amino acids. From germline, CDR1 is SGDLS and CDR2 YYNGEE. The CDR3 sequence is CASSTEGLTGYEQYF. For the CDR3, the DNA is TGTGCCAGCAGCACCGAGGGACTAACGGGATACGAGCAGTACTTC.

This clonotype has at least ten counts. CDR3 in amino acids: CASALEGLSAYEQYF. CDR3 nucleotides: TGTGCCAGCGCCTTAGAGGGGCTCTCGGCCTACGAGCAGTACTTC. The chain links TRBV5-5 to TRBJ2-7; D is tentatively TRBD1 or TRBD2 (5 bases each). Germline V CDR1 and CDR2: SGHKS, YYEKEE (reference sequence). V was pared by 7 bases and J by 2 bases, with 19 bases between. CDR3 length equals 15 residues.

V gene TRBV7-2 combines with J gene TRBJ2-7; TRBD1 is a possible D gene (5 bases). The CDR3 sequence is 15 residues long. Trimming took 3 bases from V and 0 from J, leaving 12 bases between them. CDR1 is SGHTA, CDR2 FQGNSA, per germline. CDR3 protein: CASSLKDSYSYEQYF. The CDR3 DNA follows: TGTGCCAGCAGCTTGAAAGACAGCTACTCCTACGAGCAGTACTTC.

This clonotype was seen ten or more times. The CDR3 nucleotides read TGTGCCAGCAGCATGGGTTTTAGCACTGAAGCTTTCTTT. Translated, it gives CASSMGFSTEAFF. The V gene is TRBV11-2, the J gene TRBJ1-1; D unresolved. V was cut by 5 bases and J by 4 bases, with 11 bases left in between. This CDR3 is 13 amino acids long. Germline-derived CDR1 and CDR2 are SGHAT and FQNNGV.

This clonotype was found a few times. The chain has TRBV6-2 or TRBV6-3 and TRBJ2-3, with D perhaps given as TRBD1 or TRBD2 (5 bases each). Germline CDR1 reads MNHEY; CDR2 reads SVGEGT. V lost 2 bases to trimming and J lost 2 bases, with 17 bases between them. This CDR3 comprises 17 residues. The CDR3 spells CASSYPTEGTYTDTQYF. The CDR3 DNA reads TGTGCCAGCAGTTACCCCACCGAGGGGACCTACACAGATACGCAGTATTTT.

This clonotype was seen a handful of times. The CDR3 protein is CASSISGGGGELFF. CDR3 coding DNA: TGTGCCAGCAGCATCAGCGGGGGGGGCGGGGAGCTGTTTTTT. V usage is TRBV7-8 and J usage is TRBJ2-2; the match to TRBD2 covers 10 bases. Trimming at V came to 5 bases and at J to 7 bases, leaving 4 bases not matched to a gene. This CDR3 comprises 14 residues. The germline V gene encodes CDR1 SGHVS and CDR2 FQNEAQ.

In this sample, this clonotype turned up many times. This rearrangement joins TRBV14 to TRBJ2-7; D not resolved. Per the germline V gene, CDR1 is SGHDN and CDR2 is FVKESK. Trimming took 0 bases from V and 3 from J, leaving 12 bases between them. This CDR3 spans 15 amino acids. The CDR3 loop reads CASSQDHEGYYEQYF. The CDR3 region has the DNA TGTGCCAGCAGCCAAGATCATGAAGGGTACTACGAGCAGTACTTC. The full variable domain, with the rest looked up from reference TRBV14 and TRBJ2-7, is EAGVTQFPSHSVIEKGQTVTLRCDPISGHDNLYWYRRVMGKEIKFLLHFVKESKQDESGMPNNRFLAERTGGTYSTLKVQPAELEDSGVYFCASSQDHEGYYEQYFGPGTRLTVT.

This clonotype was seen repeatedly, ten times or more. The rearrangement joins TRBV24-1 to TRBJ1-2; D may be TRBD1 (6 bases). The V gene's germline CDR1 is KGHDR and CDR2 SFDVKD. V lost 3 bases and J 4 bases, leaving 14 bases between the germline ends. This CDR3 is 15 amino acids long. The CDR3 coding sequence is TGTGCCACCAGTGATCCCAACAGGGATGGCTATGGCTACACCTTC. It translates to CATSDPNRDGYGYTF.

This clonotype has only a few counts. V usage is TRBV27 and J usage is TRBJ2-7; D is unresolved. Germline CDR1 and CDR2: MNHEY and SMNVEV (reference sequence). This CDR3 contains 15 residues. V was clipped by 6 bases and J by 4 bases, with 19 bases between them. The CDR3 DNA is TGTGCCAGCAGCCGCACCTCAGACCCGATGTACGAGCAGTACTTC. Its protein product is CASSRTSDPMYEQYF.

This clonotype was detected many times. The chain has TRBV2 and TRBJ1-1, with D perhaps TRBD1 (5 bases). The germline V gene encodes CDR1 SNHLY and CDR2 FYNNEI. This CDR3 is built from 13 residues. The germline V and J ends were trimmed by 6 bases and 4 bases, with 12 bases remaining between them. CDR3 sequence reads: CASSRGETTEAFF. Written as DNA, the CDR3 is TGTGCCAGCAGCAGAGGGGAGACCACTGAAGCTTTCTTT.

This clonotype was seen at least ten times. The chain joins TRBV30 to TRBJ1-1, with D hard to call. V was shortened by 0 bases and J by 6 bases, with 11 bases between the two germline ends. CDR1 is GTSNPN and CDR2 is SVGIG in the germline V gene (reference sequence). CDR3 size: 13 residues. The CDR3 DNA is TGTGCCTGGAGTGTAATGGGGTTCGCTGAAGCTTTCTTT. It specifies CAWSVMGFAEAFF.

This clonotype has a count of ten or more. V gene TRBV28 combines with J gene TRBJ1-2, with 7 bases aligning to TRBD1. The CDR3 covers 14 residues. Trimming took 6 bases from V and 0 from J; bases not matched to a gene: 4. CDR1 is MDHEN, CDR2 SYDVKM, per germline. The CDR3: CASRRQGPNYGYTF. In DNA form, the CDR3 reads TGTGCCAGCAGAAGACAGGGACCTAACTATGGCTACACCTTC.

This clonotype was picked up many times. The chain uses TRBV28 and TRBJ2-7, with 7 bases that match TRBD2. This CDR3 has 13 residues. In germline, CDR1 is MDHEN, CDR2 SYDVKM. Unmatched junction bases numbered 7, after V lost 7 bases and J lost 4 bases. Here the CDR3 reads CASTLSSGYEQYF. In DNA, the CDR3 is TGTGCCAGCACGTTAAGTAGCGGGTACGAGCAGTACTTC.

To note about this clonotype: A much larger clonotype is one base distant, so this may be a read error. The chain uses TRBV7-8 and TRBJ2-7; no clear D gene. CDR1 and CDR2 (germline): SGHVS, FQNEAQ. This CDR3 contains 13 residues. CDR3 sequence: CASSTGTLYEQHF. In DNA, the CDR3 is TGTGCCAGCAGCACCGGAACTCTCTACGAGCAGCACTTC.